One and the same sample provided the 19 T cell receptor beta chains below, sequenced in a study of post-analysis software for immune sequencing data. Findings and limits, study-wide: Five TRBV segments occurring more often in patients than controls included TRBV5-6, TRBV5-1 and TRBV20-1.

cDNA libraries of TCR beta carried unique molecular identifiers. TCRdb fed the PCR reads into MiXCR, producing one record per CDR3 protein. The sample shows some 690,000 distinct CDR3 sequences, 30% of them seen only once. Antigen specificity for these receptors is unknown. The sequencing sample was made of blood. The receptors here all came from a girl aged 10 to 17 with multiple sclerosis.

This clonotype has a handful of counts. The chain has TRBV5-6 and TRBJ1-4; 8 bases fit TRBD1. Trimming at V came to 4 bases and at J to 4 bases, leaving 9 bases not matched to a gene. The V gene's germline CDR1 is SGHDT and CDR2 YYEEEE. The length of the CDR3 is 16 residues. CDR3: CASSLTGESFNEKLFF. CDR3 nucleotide sequence: TGTGCCAGCAGCCTGACAGGGGAGTCATTTAATGAAAAACTGTTTTTT.

In this sample, this clonotype turned up a few times. The V gene is TRBV7-2, the J gene TRBJ2-7, with D unresolved. Germline CDR1 is SGHTA and CDR2 is FQGNSA. The ends were cut back, 3 bases at V and 9 bases at J, with 12 bases in the middle. The CDR3 sequence is 12 residues long. In DNA form, the CDR3 reads TGTGCCAGCAGCTTTGACCCGCAAGTGCAGTACTTC. Translating gives CASSFDPQVQYF.

As regards this clonotype: At one end, the junction sequence differs from germline, possibly due to a read error. The rearrangement joins TRBV11-2 to TRBJ2-7, with D perhaps TRBD2 (6 bases). Germline CDR1 is SGHAT and CDR2 is FQNNGV. The CDR3 has 14 amino acids. The CDR3 DNA reads TGTGCCAGCAGCTTAGGCCGGAGCTCGGGACTCATAAACTTC. Translated, it gives CASSLGRSSGLINF.

This clonotype has just a few counts. This chain links TRBV20-1 with TRBJ2-1; 7 bases fit TRBD2. CDR3 size: 16 residues. Trimming at V came to 0 bases and at J to 7 bases, leaving 12 bases not matched to a gene. Germline V lookup: CDR1 DFQATT, CDR2 SNEGSKA (reference sequence). Written as DNA, the CDR3 is TGCAGTGCTAGAGATCTAGTGCGGGAGTCACTAAATGAGCAGTTCTTC. It encodes CSARDLVRESLNEQFF.

Notes on this clonotype: Just one base apart from a much larger clone, this may be a read error. The J gene is TRBJ2-1, the V gene TRBV29-1; TRBD2 aligns across 10 bases. Gene TRBJ2-7 matches the end of the DNA better, so the J call may be wrong. Germline V CDR1 and CDR2: SQVTM, ANQGSEA. CDR3 length equals 13 residues. CDR3 sequence (DNA): TGCAGCGGGCGACTAGCGGGCTACAATGAGCAGTACTTC. Protein: CSGRLAGYNEQYF.

In its sample, this clonotype was seen a few times. The genes are TRBV7-9 and TRBJ2-5; 8 positions agree with TRBD2. The CDR3 is 15 amino acids. The junction had 10 bases not matched to a gene; V was cut back by 8 bases and J by 2 bases. Germline V gives CDR1 SEHNR, CDR2 FQNEAQ (reference sequence). CDR3 nucleotides: TGTGCCAGCGGAGCGAGCGGGGGACAACAAGAGACCCAGTACTTC. Protein: CASGASGGQQETQYF.

V and J are TRBV20-1 and TRBJ2-7; weak D call: TRBD1 (6 bases). The CDR3 covers 13 residues. Trimming took 6 bases from V and 1 from J, leaving 13 bases between them. Germline V CDR1 and CDR2: DFQATT, SNEGSKA (reference sequence). The CDR3 spells CSARDILSYEQYF. The CDR3 DNA is TGCAGTGCCAGGGACATCCTGTCCTACGAGCAGTACTTC.

The chain joins TRBV6-6 to TRBJ2-5, with TRBD1 identical over 8 bases. V shed 6 bases, J shed 2 bases, and the junction held 11 bases outside the gene matches. The CDR3 spans 16 residues. CDR1 MNHNY and CDR2 SVGAGI come from the germline V gene (reference sequence). The CDR3 sequence: CASSTDRGWEQETQYF. The CDR3 DNA follows: TGTGCCAGCAGCACCGACAGGGGTTGGGAACAAGAGACCCAGTACTTC.

V is TRBV28 and J is TRBJ2-1; D is possibly TRBD1 (6 bases). The CDR3 loop spans 15 amino acids. Between the trimmed V and J ends, which lost 5 bases and 10 bases, there was a span of 21 bases. The germline CDR1 and CDR2 sequences are MDHEN and SYDVKM. The DNA for the CDR3 is TGTGCCAGCAGTCCCCGGACAGCTAGCTATGGCGAGCAGTTCTTC. Translated, it gives CASSPRTASYGEQFF.

This clonotype has more than one count but fewer than ten. The chain couples TRBV10-3 to TRBJ1-1, with D unresolved. Germline V CDR1 and CDR2: ENHRY, SYGVKD. The CDR3 is 14 amino acids. V was pared by 0 bases and J by 10 bases, with 15 bases between. In DNA, the CDR3 is TGTGCCATCAGTGAGTCGCTAGAACATCCCTTAGCTTTCTTT. It encodes CAISESLEHPLAFF.

This rearrangement joins TRBV7-9 to TRBJ1-2; unclear D gene. The V gene lost 4 bases and the J gene lost 7 bases, with 7 bases spanning the gap. Germline values: CDR1 SEHNR, CDR2 FQNEAQ (reference sequence). The length of the CDR3 is 11 residues. DNA of the CDR3: TGTGCCAGCAGCTCACCGGGTGGCTACACCTTC. Protein: CASSSPGGYTF.

This clonotype appeared a few times. The rearrangement uses TRBV11-1 and TRBJ1-1; tentatively, D is TRBD1 (5 bases). This CDR3 contains 15 residues. Germline V gene data show CDR1 as SGHAT and CDR2 as FQDESV (reference sequence). V lost 0 bases and J 0 bases, leaving 8 bases between the germline ends. CDR3 nucleotide sequence: TGTGCCAGCAGCTTAGCCAGGGCCATGAACACTGAAGCTTTCTTT. The encoded protein is CASSLARAMNTEAFF.

There are a few counts of this clonotype. CDR3 amino acids: CSASTEGGAYNEQFF. CDR3 nucleotide sequence: TGCAGTGCATCGACCGAGGGGGGAGCCTACAATGAGCAGTTCTTC. The chain uses TRBV20-1 and TRBJ2-1; D tentatively fits TRBD1 or TRBD2 (6 bases each). The CDR3 is 15 amino acids. With 6 bases removed from V and 2 bases from J, the gap between germline ends came to 17 bases. From germline, CDR1 is DFQATT and CDR2 SNEGSKA (reference sequence).

This clonotype was counted only a few times. V and J are TRBV5-5 and TRBJ1-5, with 7 bases matching TRBD1. The germline V gene encodes CDR1 SGHKS and CDR2 YYEKEE (reference sequence). Trimming removed 4 bases from V and 4 bases from J; junction bases left unmatched: 8. The CDR3 is 15 residues long. CDR3 in amino acids: CASSRGQYRNQPQHF. The DNA for the CDR3 is TGTGCCAGCAGCCGGGGACAGTATAGAAATCAGCCCCAGCATTTT.

The CDR3 region has the DNA TGTGCCAGCAGCCACCAGACAGATACGCAGTATTTT. This gives the protein CASSHQTDTQYF. This chain uses TRBV7-9 with TRBJ2-3; no definite D call. Trimming removed 5 bases at V and 3 bases at J, with 6 bases between. Germline lookup yields CDR1 SEHNR and CDR2 FQNEAQ (reference sequence). The CDR3 is 12 residues long.

The CDR3 nucleotides read TGTGCCAGCAGCTCTCAAGCGAACACTGAAGCTTTCTTT. This encodes CASSSQANTEAFF. This chain connects TRBV7-2 to TRBJ1-1, with D unclear. The length of the CDR3 is 13 residues. The germline gives CDR1 SGHTA, CDR2 FQGNSA. Trimming removed 4 bases from V and 1 base from J, with 7 bases in between.

This clonotype was counted a few times. The chain employs TRBV12-3 or TRBV12-4 and TRBJ1-6; D not certain. V lost 8 bases and J 4 bases, leaving 3 bases between the germline ends. CDR3 length: 11 residues. The CDR3 reads CASGYNSPLHF. CDR3 DNA sequence: TGTGCCAGCGGGTATAATTCACCCCTCCACTTT.

The sample holds a few counts of this clonotype. This chain links TRBV20-1 with TRBJ2-5; the D gene is possibly TRBD1 (6 bases). Trimming took 2 bases from V and 5 from J, leaving 15 bases between them. The germline gives CDR1 DFQATT, CDR2 SNEGSKA (reference sequence). The CDR3 loop spans 14 amino acids. In DNA, the CDR3 is TGCAGTGCTAGATCTTCAGGGGTAATTGAGACCCAGTACTTC. Translation: CSARSSGVIETQYF.

The chain combines TRBV3-1 with TRBJ1-2; D might be TRBD1 (5 bases). Between the trimmed V and J ends, which lost 9 bases and 2 bases, there was a span of 16 bases. Germline CDR1 is LGHDT and CDR2 is YNNKEL (reference sequence). There are 14 residues in the CDR3. The DNA of the CDR3 is TGTGCCAGTTGGGCCGGGACTTCAAACTATGGCTACACCTTC. Residues: CASWAGTSNYGYTF.